Below, 21 T cell receptor beta chains from the same sample are listed, as sequenced in a study of control samples from healthy donors and cancer patients. Data came from immunoSEQ multiplex PCR; TCRdb stores just in-frame clones and leaves some out. Among about 67,000 clones, around 87% were seen once, and the ten largest hold approximately 2.3%. The specimen sequenced was PBMCs. The receptors here all came from a woman aged 45-60 years with head and neck cancer.

V and J are TRBV6-5 and TRBJ1-1; D might be TRBD1 (6 bases). Germline V gene data show CDR1 as MNHEY and CDR2 as SVGAGI. Deletions cut 10 bases from V and 9 bases from J, with 21 bases between. CDR3 length: 13 residues. The CDR3 loop is CATGGLDRMQAFF. The CDR3 nucleotides are TGTGCCACCGGTGGCCTAGACAGGATGCAAGCTTTCTTT.

V gene TRBV3-1 (or the pseudogene TRBV3-2) combines with J gene TRBJ1-2; D is ambiguous. This CDR3 comprises 14 residues. The germline V gene encodes CDR1 LGHDT and CDR2 YNNKEL (reference sequence). V lost 0 bases, J lost 6 bases, and 11 bases lay in between. The CDR3 reads CASSQDKELHGYTF. CDR3 nucleotide sequence: TGTGCCAGCAGCCAAGATAAGGAGTTGCATGGCTACACCTTC.

This clone showed up just a few times. CDR3 DNA: TGTGCCAGCAGCGTAGGGGCAGATAATTCACCCCTCCACTTT. This translates into CASSVGADNSPLHF. The chain has TRBV9 and TRBJ1-6; D not certain. V was cut by 0 bases and J by 5 bases, with 6 bases left in between. Germline loops: CDR1 SGDLS, CDR2 YYNGEE. CDR3 length: 14 residues.

The V and J genes are TRBV11-3 and TRBJ1-2; D call uncertain. This CDR3 is 13 amino acids long. Germline V lookup: CDR1 SGHNT, CDR2 YENEEA. V dropped 3 bases and J dropped 2 bases, with 7 bases sitting between them. CDR3 DNA: TGTGCCAGCAGCTTTGCACCGAACTATGGCTACACCTTC. Protein: CASSFAPNYGYTF.

This sequence joins TRBV6-6 and TRBJ2-1; 7 bases align to TRBD1. Looked up from germline, CDR1 is MNHNY and CDR2 is SVGAGI (reference sequence). The CDR3 consists of 15 residues. Germline trimming cut 2 bases from V and 7 bases from J; bases unmatched to any gene: 8. The CDR3 spells CASSYAAGGANEQFF. The CDR3 DNA follows: TGTGCCAGCAGTTACGCGGCAGGGGGAGCGAATGAGCAGTTCTTC.

J is TRBJ2-2 and V is TRBV5-4; D not resolved. Deletions cut 3 bases from V and 6 bases from J, with 12 bases between. The germline CDR1 and CDR2 sequences are SGHNT and YYREEE (reference sequence). The CDR3 runs 14 residues. The CDR3 DNA is TGTGCCAGCAGCTCTGAACGGCCCTCCGGGGAGCTGTTTTTT. Amino acid sequence: CASSSERPSGELFF. The full variable domain, its missing parts supplied by reference TRBV5-4 and TRBJ2-2, is ETGVTQSPTHLIKTRGQQVTLRCSSQSGHNTVSWYQQALGQGPQFIFQYYREEENGRGNFPPRFSGLQFPNYSSELNVNALELDDSALYLCASSSERPSGELFFGEGSRLTVL.

This chain connects TRBV15 to TRBJ1-5; D is undetermined. Trimming removed 1 base at V and 5 bases at J, with 9 bases between. This CDR3 comprises 14 residues. Germline loops: CDR1 LNHNV, CDR2 YYDKDF (reference sequence). The CDR3 is CATSRVEVDQPQHF. CDR3 bases: TGTGCCACCAGCAGAGTGGAGGTGGATCAGCCCCAGCATTTT.

The chain uses TRBV14 and TRBJ2-1; 10 bases agree with TRBD1. Germline-derived CDR1 and CDR2 are SGHDN and FVKESK. The CDR3 covers 15 residues. The junction had 7 bases not matched to a gene; V was cut back by 6 bases and J by 5 bases. CDR3 amino acids: CASRRQGAVNNEQFF. As DNA, the CDR3 is TGTGCCAGCAGACGACAGGGGGCGGTAAACAATGAGCAGTTCTTC.

This sequence joins TRBV5-1 and TRBJ1-4, with 10 bases matching TRBD1. Germline V gene lookup returns CDR1 SGHRS and CDR2 YFSETQ. The CDR3 runs to 16 residues. V dropped 1 base and J dropped 7; count of bases not matched to a gene: 7. The CDR3 reads CASSLFGQGGSEKLFF. CDR3 in DNA: TGCGCCAGCAGCTTGTTCGGACAGGGGGGAAGTGAAAAACTGTTTTTT.

The gene calls are TRBV5-1 and TRBJ2-3; D is possibly TRBD2 (6 bases). CDR1 is SGHRS, CDR2 YFSETQ, per germline. Trimming left V 5 bases short and J 4 bases short, with 14 bases between. The CDR3 contains 14 residues. CDR3 coding DNA: TGCGCCAGCAGGTGGGGGGATCGTGCAGATACGCAGTATTTT. Encoded protein: CASRWGDRADTQYF.

The CDR3 DNA sequence: TGTGCCTGGGCGGCTGGGGGTAGCAATCAGCCCCAGCATTTT. It is translated as CAWAAGGSNQPQHF. The chain couples TRBV30 to TRBJ1-5; D is perhaps TRBD1 (5 bases). This CDR3 contains 14 residues. Germline values: CDR1 GTSNPN, CDR2 SVGIG (reference sequence). The ends were cut back, 5 bases at V and 0 bases at J, with 11 bases in the middle. Complete variable domain (other parts from reference TRBV30 and TRBJ1-5): SQTIHQWPATLVQPVGSPLSLECTVEGTSNPNLYWYRQAAGRGLQLLFYSVGIGQISSEVPQNLSASRPQDRQFILSSKKLLLSDSGFYLCAWAAGGSNQPQHFGDGTRLSIL.

This rearrangement joins TRBV13 to TRBJ1-2; the D gene is possibly TRBD1 (5 bases). Trimming took 3 bases from V and 2 from J, leaving 16 bases between them. The germline CDR1 and CDR2 sequences are PRHDT and FYEKMQ (reference sequence). The CDR3 spans 16 residues. Here the CDR3 reads CASSFGGRGRNYGYTF. CDR3 coding DNA: TGTGCCAGCAGCTTTGGTGGACGGGGCAGGAACTATGGCTACACCTTC.

This clone was observed a handful of times. The chain combines TRBV6-1 with TRBJ2-2; 14 bases line up with TRBD2. Per germline, CDR1 MNHNS and CDR2 SASEGT. CDR3 size: 17 residues. The trim removed 4 bases at V and 1 base at J, leaving 2 bases unmatched. The CDR3 sequence: CASSGTSGGMNTGELFF. In DNA form, the CDR3 reads TGTGCCAGCAGTGGGACTAGCGGGGGGATGAACACCGGGGAGCTGTTTTTT.

V gene TRBV3-1 (or the pseudogene TRBV3-2) combines with J gene TRBJ1-1; D not resolved. V lost 0 bases and J lost 1, with 9 bases in between. The CDR3 contains 15 residues. CDR1 and CDR2 (germline): LGHDT, YNNKEL (reference sequence). The CDR3 reads CASSQDPVPNTEAFF. The CDR3 coding sequence is TGTGCCAGCAGCCAAGATCCCGTCCCGAACACTGAAGCTTTCTTT.

The chain employs TRBV5-8 and TRBJ2-1; D is perhaps TRBD1 (6 bases). The V gene's germline CDR1 is SGHTS and CDR2 YDEGEE. V shed 4 bases and J shed 0 bases, with 14 bases lying between them. The CDR3 runs to 16 residues. The CDR3 spells CASSQRGSSSYNEQFF. The DNA for the CDR3 is TGTGCCAGCAGCCAAAGGGGGTCGAGCTCCTACAATGAGCAGTTCTTC.

The rearrangement links TRBV11-2 to TRBJ2-4; D remains unclear. This CDR3 region has 14 residues. V dropped 1 base and J dropped 9 bases, with 13 bases sitting between them. The germline V gene has CDR1 SGHAT and CDR2 FQNNGV. Here the CDR3 DNA reads TGTGCCAGCAGCTTAGGGGTCATAGGCGGCATTCAGTACTTC. It yields the protein CASSLGVIGGIQYF.

This clone was picked up one time. This rearrangement joins TRBV2 to TRBJ2-5, with 7 bases lining up with TRBD1. Trimming at V came to 5 bases and at J to 5 bases, leaving 8 bases not matched to a gene. The length of the CDR3 is 14 residues. The V gene's germline CDR1 is SNHLY and CDR2 FYNNEI. CDR3 DNA sequence: TGTGCCAGCAGTCCAGGGGACAGACGGGAGACCCAGTACTTC. This sequence encodes CASSPGDRRETQYF.

This chain joins TRBV6-2 or TRBV6-3 and TRBJ1-5; D gene ambiguous. The CDR3 loop spans 13 amino acids. Germline assignment: CDR1 MNHEY and CDR2 SVGEGT. V lost 4 bases and J 6 bases, leaving 10 bases between the germline ends. The DNA of the CDR3 is TGTGCCAGCAGTTTACTTAGCTCTCAGCCCCAGCATTTT. Its translation: CASSLLSSQPQHF.

The V gene is TRBV3-1 (or the pseudogene TRBV3-2), the J gene TRBJ2-7; D unresolved. The CDR3 runs to 17 residues. V lost 4 bases and J lost 0, with 19 bases in between. Germline V lookup: CDR1 LGHDT, CDR2 YNNKEL (reference sequence). The CDR3 protein is CASSRPPSREFSYEQYF. DNA of the CDR3: TGTGCCAGCAGCCGTCCCCCAAGTCGAGAATTCTCCTACGAGCAGTACTTC.

V and J are TRBV18 and TRBJ2-2; weak D call: TRBD2 (5 bases). The CDR3 sequence is 15 residues long. V gave up 5 bases and J gave up 5 bases, with 15 bases separating them. Germline V gene sequence: CDR1 KGHSH, CDR2 LQKENI. CDR3 nucleotides: TGTGCCAGCTCAGCGCAGAGGGCGGAGACCGGGGAGCTGTTTTTT. Translated: CASSAQRAETGELFF.

This rearrangement joins TRBV5-1 to TRBJ1-5; possible D gene TRBD1, 5 bases. The CDR3 runs 15 residues. Germline V gives CDR1 SGHRS, CDR2 YFSETQ. V was shortened by 0 bases and J by 6 bases, with 13 bases between the two germline ends. CDR3 in DNA: TGCGCCAGCAGCTTGGACAGCGGGACGAGTCAGCCCCAGCATTTT. Translating gives CASSLDSGTSQPQHF.